The 11 T cell receptor beta chains below were found in one sample sequenced in a study of T cells in Graves' hyperthyroidism and ophthalmopathy. The TCR beta CDR3 regions underwent amplification using RNA transcripts as the source. The study used the HTBI primer set for a first-round RT-PCR of the TCR CDR3. TCRdb analysed the multiplex PCR reads with MiXCR anew, one entry per CDR3 protein. The sample has around 430,000 distinct CDR3 sequences; 15% are singletons. The source material was blood. The receptors were sampled from a woman in her twenties or thirties with Graves' hyperthyroidism.

In this sample, this clonotype turned up many times. The gene calls are TRBV6-2 or TRBV6-3 and TRBJ2-3; 9 nucleotides align to TRBD2. Germline lookup yields CDR1 MNHEY and CDR2 SVGEGT. CDR3 length equals 19 residues. J was trimmed by 5 bases and V by 1 base; bases with no gene match: 16. The CDR3 DNA reads TGTGCCAGCAGTTACTTTCCTAGCGGGACACGAGATCCCGAAGATACGCAGTATTTT. Its translation is CASSYFPSGTRDPEDTQYF.

This chain uses TRBV28 with TRBJ1-2, with 7 positions matching TRBD1. The CDR3 is 15 residues long. V shed 3 bases and J 7 bases; nucleotides not matched to a gene: 11. Germline V CDR1 and CDR2: MDHEN, SYDVKM. The CDR3 protein is CASSLQGVLRRGYTF. The DNA for the CDR3 is TGTGCCAGCAGTTTGCAGGGGGTGCTAAGACGTGGCTACACCTTC.

This chain uses TRBV30 with TRBJ2-1; 8 bases are a match to TRBD1. J gave up 4 bases and V 2 bases, and 7 bases lay outside the gene matches. Germline-derived CDR1 and CDR2 are GTSNPN and SVGIG (reference sequence). The CDR3 length is 15 residues. The CDR3 is CAWSIGQGPYNEQFF. The CDR3 DNA reads as TGTGCCTGGAGTATTGGACAGGGACCGTACAATGAGCAGTTCTTC.

This clonotype was counted many times. V usage is TRBV18 and J usage is TRBJ1-4, with 9 bases fitting TRBD1. The CDR3 is 18 residues long. With V trimmed by 0 bases and J by 0 bases, 5 bases remained unmatched. Germline values: CDR1 KGHSH, CDR2 LQKENI. CDR3 residues: CASSPPGQGYSTNEKLFF. The CDR3 DNA sequence: TGTGCCAGCTCACCACCGGGACAGGGTTACTCAACTAATGAAAAACTGTTTTTT.

This clonotype was recorded at least ten times. The rearrangement uses TRBV28 and TRBJ2-1; 9 positions agree with TRBD1. Germline values: CDR1 MDHEN, CDR2 SYDVKM. The CDR3 is 14 residues long. The junction had 8 bases not matched to a gene; V was cut back by 5 bases and J by 9 bases. For the CDR3, the DNA is TGTGCCAGCAGTACAGGGGACAGGGTCAGTGAGCAGTTCTTC. This codes for CASSTGDRVSEQFF.

This clonotype was counted only a few times. This rearrangement joins TRBV14 to TRBJ1-2, with a tentative D call TRBD1 (6 bases). Trimming removed 3 bases from V and 7 bases from J, with 18 bases in between. In germline, CDR1 is SGHDN, CDR2 FVKESK. CDR3 size: 15 residues. CDR3 sequence: CASSHSGDLGGGYTF. CDR3 sequence (DNA): TGTGCCAGCAGCCATTCAGGGGACCTGGGAGGTGGCTACACCTTC.

There are many counts of this clonotype. This chain connects TRBV29-1 to TRBJ2-2; 11 positions agree with TRBD2. This CDR3 comprises 16 residues. V lost 4 bases and J lost 0; bases outside the gene matches: 4. Germline CDR1 SQVTM, CDR2 ANQGSEA. CDR3 region: CSVGLAGGPNTGELFF. In DNA, the CDR3 is TGCAGCGTTGGTCTAGCGGGAGGACCGAACACCGGGGAGCTGTTTTTT.

This clonotype was seen a few times. The CDR3 does not close with the conserved phenylalanine or tryptophan, likely indicating a read error. This chain connects TRBV20-1 to TRBJ2-3, with TRBD2 matching over 7 bases. The CDR3 sequence is 16 residues long. Germline loops: CDR1 DFQATT, CDR2 SNEGSKA (reference sequence). Trimming took 6 bases from V and 0 from J; bases not matched to a gene: 12. The CDR3 loop is CSADRGSGISTDTQYL. CDR3 DNA: TGCAGTGCCGACCGGGGGAGCGGGATTAGCACAGATACGCAGTATCTT.

This clonotype was seen ten or more times. The chain joins TRBV5-1 to TRBJ1-1, with D possibly TRBD1 on 5 matching bases. Per germline, CDR1 SGHRS and CDR2 YFSETQ. The CDR3 sequence is 15 residues long. V was shortened by 6 bases and J by 0 bases, with 15 bases between the two germline ends. The CDR3 region is CASNRGGAMNTEAFF. The CDR3 region has the DNA TGCGCCAGCAACCGGGGCGGCGCCATGAACACTGAAGCTTTCTTT.

V gene TRBV9 combines with J gene TRBJ1-2; 8 bases align to TRBD1. J gave up 7 bases and V 0 bases, and 8 bases lay outside the gene matches. The CDR3 is made up of 15 amino acids. Germline V CDR1 and CDR2: SGDLS, YYNGEE. CDR3 protein: CASSVEARGPGGYTF. The DNA of the CDR3 is TGTGCCAGCAGCGTAGAGGCCAGGGGGCCTGGTGGCTACACCTTC.

Regarding this clonotype: A much larger clone is a single base away; this may be a read error. J is TRBJ2-1 and V is TRBV24-1; 8 positions agree with TRBD2. The end of the DNA aligns better with TRBJ2-7, so the J call may be wrong. The CDR3 has 15 residues. From germline, CDR1 is KGHDR and CDR2 SFDVKD. CDR3 coding DNA: TGTGCCACCAGTATAGCGGGGAACCCCTACAATGAGCAGTACTTC. This translates into CATSIAGNPYNEQYF.